The 25 T cell receptor beta chains below come from one sample, sequenced in a study of PD-L1 blockade in urothelial cancer. The time point: pretreatment peripheral blood. Produced via immunoSEQ multiplex PCR; TCRdb's table is partial and in-frame only. Seen here are 65,000 to 80,000 clones, 90% observed once, and the top ten hold 4.5% to 5%. This sample comprised PBMCs, obtained around atezolizumab (anti-PD-L1) treatment. Source of these receptors: a man between 65 and 85 years old with urothelial cancer.

The chain joins TRBV7-9 to TRBJ1-2; 12 bases map to TRBD1. CDR3 length equals 17 residues. Germline V gene sequence: CDR1 SEHNR, CDR2 FQNEAQ (reference sequence). The trim removed 5 bases at V and 7 bases at J, leaving 14 bases unmatched. Here the CDR3 DNA reads TGTGCCAGCAGCCCACTCGGGACAGGGGGCAGAGGGTTTGGCTACACCTTC. It codes for CASSPLGTGGRGFGYTF.

This clone was seen a single time. The chain carries TRBV15 and TRBJ2-3; D ambiguous. There are 15 residues in the CDR3. Germline assignment: CDR1 LNHNV and CDR2 YYDKDF (reference sequence). V shed 0 bases and J shed 1 base, with 8 bases lying between them. The CDR3 loop reads CATSRDTPRTDTQYF. The CDR3, as DNA: TGTGCCACCAGCAGAGATACTCCTCGCACAGATACGCAGTATTTT.

The chain links TRBV5-1 to TRBJ2-7; TRBD2 might be the D (7 bases). The germline V and J ends were trimmed by 0 bases and 7 bases, with 17 bases remaining between them. Germline V gene sequence: CDR1 SGHRS, CDR2 YFSETQ. The CDR3 runs 15 residues. The CDR3 DNA sequence: TGCGCCAGCAGCTTGGTTTTGGGGGGGGCAGGGGAGCAGTACTTC. Its translation: CASSLVLGGAGEQYF.

The genes are TRBV7-9 and TRBJ2-1; no clear D gene. Trimming stripped 8 bases from V and 8 bases from J, with 13 bases between. Germline CDR1 is SEHNR and CDR2 is FQNEAQ (reference sequence). This CDR3 region has 12 residues. The DNA for the CDR3 is TGTGCCAGCCGCCTCCGAGATCATGAGCAGTTCTTC. It specifies CASRLRDHEQFF.

This clone was seen only once. This chain joins TRBV5-1 and TRBJ1-1, with 11 nucleotides matching TRBD1. In germline, CDR1 is SGHRS, CDR2 YFSETQ. The ends lost 3 bases at V and 11 bases at J; junction bases unmatched: 12. CDR3 length: 15 residues. This CDR3 is CASSSGQGAFPSAFF. CDR3 nucleotide sequence: TGCGCCAGCAGCTCCGGACAGGGGGCGTTTCCATCCGCTTTCTTT.

This chain joins TRBV2 and TRBJ2-7, with D tentatively TRBD2 (5 bases). This CDR3 spans 11 amino acids. The germline V gene has CDR1 SNHLY and CDR2 FYNNEI. V lost 6 bases and J lost 3, with 6 bases in between. The DNA for the CDR3 is TGTGCCAGCAGGGGAGTCTACGAGCAGTACTTC. Its translation is CASRGVYEQYF. Full variable domain (rest looked up from reference TRBV2 and TRBJ2-7): EPEVTQTPSHQVTQMGQEVILRCVPISNHLYFYWYRQILGQKVEFLVSFYNNEISEKSEIFDDQFSVERPDGSNFTLKIRSTKLEDSAMYFCASRGVYEQYFGPGTRLTVT.

V is TRBV6-5 and J is TRBJ2-7; 7 bases fit TRBD2. Per the germline V gene, CDR1 is MNHEY and CDR2 is SVGAGI. CDR3 length: 13 residues. Germline trimming cut 4 bases from V and 6 bases from J; bases unmatched to any gene: 6. This CDR3 reads CASSWGGEGEQYF. In DNA form, the CDR3 reads TGTGCCAGCAGTTGGGGGGGGGAGGGCGAGCAGTACTTC.

This sequence joins TRBV5-4 and TRBJ1-2, with D possibly matching TRBD1 (6 bases). Germline V lookup: CDR1 SGHNT, CDR2 YYREEE (reference sequence). V lost 1 base and J 5 bases, leaving 9 bases between the germline ends. The CDR3 sequence is 13 residues long. As DNA, the CDR3 is TGTGCCAGCAGCTTGTCCGGACAGTATGGCTACACCTTC. The encoded protein is CASSLSGQYGYTF.

The rearrangement links TRBV7-8 to TRBJ2-4; D gene uncertain. This CDR3 spans 15 amino acids. Germline V gene sequence: CDR1 SGHVS, CDR2 FQNEAQ. Trimming left V 1 base short and J 6 bases short, with 13 bases between. DNA for the CDR3: TGTGCCAGCAGCTTAGGTCCCGACGGCGGAAACATTCAGTACTTC. Residues: CASSLGPDGGNIQYF.

This clone was picked up one time. This rearrangement joins TRBV5-6 to TRBJ2-7; 7 positions match TRBD2. V lost 2 bases and J lost 3; bases outside the gene matches: 5. Germline values: CDR1 SGHDT, CDR2 YYEEEE. The CDR3 totals 14 residues. CDR3 sequence reads: CASSFSGGGYEQYF. The CDR3 nucleotides are TGTGCCAGCAGCTTTTCGGGCGGGGGCTACGAGCAGTACTTC.

The chain carries TRBV5-1 and TRBJ2-7; D might be TRBD2 (6 bases). Looked up from germline, CDR1 is SGHRS and CDR2 is YFSETQ. V shed 0 bases and J shed 7 bases, with 14 bases lying between them. The CDR3 runs 14 residues. CDR3 sequence: CASSLELAPGEQYF. The CDR3 nucleotides are TGCGCCAGCAGCTTGGAACTAGCCCCGGGAGAGCAGTACTTC.

The chain recombines TRBV7-8 with TRBJ2-7; no firm D call. The CDR3 loop spans 11 amino acids. Trimming left V 2 bases short and J 5 bases short, with 4 bases between. Germline V gene sequence: CDR1 SGHVS, CDR2 FQNEAQ. The CDR3 loop reads CASSLSDEQYF. The CDR3 DNA reads TGTGCCAGCAGCTTATCCGACGAGCAGTACTTC.

The CDR3 here is CASSKGRWDEQFF. The CDR3 bases are TGTGCCAGCAGTAAGGGGAGGTGGGATGAGCAGTTCTTC. The genes are TRBV27 and TRBJ2-1; a weak D match, TRBD2 (6 bases). Trimming removed 5 bases from V and 8 bases from J, with 13 bases in between. Germline-derived CDR1 and CDR2 are MNHEY and SMNVEV (reference sequence). The length of the CDR3 is 13 residues.

This sequence joins TRBV14 and TRBJ1-2; D unclear. The ends were cut back, 0 bases at V and 4 bases at J, with 9 bases in the middle. Germline CDR1 SGHDN, CDR2 FVKESK. The CDR3 is made up of 14 amino acids. The CDR3 spells CASSQERIGYGYTF. The CDR3 region has the DNA TGTGCCAGCAGCCAAGAGAGGATCGGCTATGGCTACACCTTC. Combining the CDR3 with reference TRBV14 and TRBJ1-2 gives the whole variable domain EAGVTQFPSHSVIEKGQTVTLRCDPISGHDNLYWYRRVMGKEIKFLLHFVKESKQDESGMPNNRFLAERTGGTYSTLKVQPAELEDSGVYFCASSQERIGYGYTFGSGTRLTVV.

This chain joins TRBV11-3 and TRBJ1-3; no clear D. CDR1 is SGHNT and CDR2 is YENEEA in the germline V gene. This CDR3 spans 16 amino acids. Trimming cost V 1 base and J 4 bases, with 14 bases left between them. CDR3 sequence (DNA): TGTGCCAGCAGCTTAGGAGGCGGAAGAGCCGGAAACACCATATATTTT. Translating it yields CASSLGGGRAGNTIYF.

This clone was found a few times. The chain recombines TRBV9 with TRBJ1-1; D might be TRBD1 (5 bases). Trimming left V 0 bases short and J 1 base short, with 10 bases between. From germline, CDR1 is SGDLS and CDR2 YYNGEE. This CDR3 is 15 amino acids long. CDR3 coding DNA: TGTGCCAGCAGCGTAGCTCCCAGGGCGAACACTGAAGCTTTCTTT. This encodes CASSVAPRANTEAFF.

The chain recombines TRBV6-5 with TRBJ2-7; TRBD2 might be the D (5 bases). The CDR3 covers 12 residues. Germline loops: CDR1 MNHEY, CDR2 SVGAGI. Trimming removed 6 bases at V and 1 base at J, with 7 bases between. In DNA, the CDR3 is TGTGCCAGCAGCTCGGGGTCCTACGAGCAGTACTTC. Its translation is CASSSGSYEQYF.

V is TRBV10-3 and J is TRBJ2-3; D is perhaps TRBD1 (6 bases). The germline gives CDR1 ENHRY, CDR2 SYGVKD. The CDR3 contains 16 residues. Trimming shortened V by 0 bases and J by 3 bases, and 13 bases separated the two germline ends. The CDR3 sequence is CAISESGRGSTDTQYF. The CDR3 DNA reads as TGTGCCATCAGTGAGTCGGGAAGGGGGTCGACAGATACGCAGTATTTT.

This clone was seen a handful of times. The chain couples TRBV29-1 to TRBJ2-7; the D gene is possibly TRBD1 (5 bases). The germline CDR1 and CDR2 sequences are SQVTM and ANQGSEA. The CDR3 runs 11 residues. Trimming left V 4 bases short and J 12 bases short, with 16 bases between. The CDR3 sequence: CSVVSAGILYF. CDR3 coding DNA: TGCAGCGTTGTGTCGGCAGGGATATTGTACTTC.

V and J are TRBV5-1 and TRBJ1-4; D is unresolved. V shed 4 bases and J shed 2 bases, with 12 bases lying between them. The CDR3 covers 15 residues. In germline, CDR1 is SGHRS, CDR2 YFSETQ. CDR3 DNA: TGCGCCAGCAGCCCTGGTGGCCCTACTAATGAAAAACTGTTTTTT. Translation: CASSPGGPTNEKLFF. Drawing the rest from reference TRBV5-1 and TRBJ1-4, the complete variable domain is KAGVTQTPRYLIKTRGQQVTLSCSPISGHRSVSWYQQTPGQGLQFLFEYFSETQRNKGNFPGRFSGRQFSNSRSEMNVSTLELGDSALYLCASSPGGPTNEKLFFGSGTQLSVL.

This rearrangement joins TRBV9 to TRBJ2-1; 7 nucleotides match TRBD2. CDR3 size: 13 residues. The germline CDR1 and CDR2 sequences are SGDLS and YYNGEE. Losses at the gene ends were 7 bases for V and 4 bases for J; bases not matched to a gene: 5. CDR3: CASGAGFYNEQFF. The CDR3 nucleotides are TGTGCCAGCGGAGCGGGATTTTACAATGAGCAGTTCTTC.

This clone was picked up a small number of times. CDR3 protein: CASSLSSWNTEAFF. CDR3 sequence (DNA): TGTGCCAGCAGTTTATCTAGCTGGAACACTGAAGCTTTCTTT. The chain employs TRBV27 and TRBJ1-1; no clear D gene. The CDR3 has 14 amino acids. Trimming removed 0 bases at V and 1 base at J, with 6 bases between. Germline assignment: CDR1 MNHEY and CDR2 SMNVEV (reference sequence).

The V call is TRBV5-4, the J call TRBJ2-5, with 7 bases that match TRBD2. Per the germline V gene, CDR1 is SGHNT and CDR2 is YYREEE (reference sequence). The junction had 6 bases not matched to a gene; V was cut back by 2 bases and J by 2 bases. There are 15 residues in the CDR3. CDR3 sequence: CASSLSGLGQETQYF. The CDR3 DNA is TGTGCCAGCAGCTTAAGCGGACTAGGTCAAGAGACCCAGTACTTC.

The chain is built from TRBV7-8 and TRBJ2-2; 14 bases are shared with TRBD2. CDR1 is SGHVS, CDR2 FQNEAQ, per germline. With 5 bases clipped from V and 7 bases from J, the junction kept 9 bases outside the gene matches. The CDR3 length is 17 residues. The CDR3 region has the DNA TGTGCCAGCAGCCCGGGACTAGCGGGAGTAGTTGGCGGGGAGCTGTTTTTT. This gives the protein CASSPGLAGVVGGELFF. The whole variable domain, remainder taken from reference TRBV7-8 and TRBJ2-2, is GAGVSQSPRYKVAKRGQDVALRCDPISGHVSLFWYQQALGQGPEFLTYFQNEAQLDKSGLPSDRFFAERPEGSVSTLKIQRTQQEDSAVYLCASSPGLAGVVGGELFFGEGSRLTVL.

The V call is TRBV27, the J call TRBJ2-1; TRBD1 matches 9 bases. The germline CDR1 and CDR2 sequences are MNHEY and SMNVEV (reference sequence). The CDR3 extends over 18 amino acids. V trimming: 2 bases; J trimming: 7 bases; junction bases outside the gene matches: 15. CDR3 DNA: TGTGCCAGCAGTTTAAGGGGCGCACTCGGGACAGGGAGTAATGAGCAGTTCTTC. It is translated as CASSLRGALGTGSNEQFF.